A selection of T cell receptor beta chains follows, all from one sample in a study of cytomegalovirus exposure and HLA in healthy donors. Measured with immunoSEQ multiplex PCR; TCRdb has only the in-frame clones, and not every one. The sample yields about 100,000 clones, about four fifths seen once. Sample: PBMCs. The receptor set was obtained from a female donor in good health and CMV-seropositive. Each CDR3 is given with its conserved first and last residue. The D gene is left open where the match is weak. The listing skips clone size in some rows; elsewhere it reads once, few, many or a size class.

-	-	TRBV4-1	TRBJ1-6	TGCGCCAGCAGCCAAGTTCAACAGGGTTATTCACCCCTCCACTTT	CASSQVQQGYSPLHF
TRBD2	-	TRBV11-3	TRBJ2-1	TGTGCCAGCAGCGACCGAGCGGGGGCTAGGAATGAGCAGTTCTTC	CASSDRAGARNEQFF
TRBD2	-	TRBV4-2	TRBJ2-3	TGTGCCAGCAGCCAACTCGGGACTAGCGGGAGCGGTGTAGATACGCAGTATTTT	CASSQLGTSGSGVDTQYF
-	-	TRBV7-2	TRBJ1-2	TGTGCCAGCAGCTTCCCAAGCTTTACAGGGTTGAGGGATGGCTACACCTTC	CASSFPSFTGLRDGYTF
-	-	TRBV5-3	TRBJ2-7	TGTGCCAGAAGCTTCCCTGCGGGCGACTCCTACGAGCAGTACTTC	CARSFPAGDSYEQYF
-	few	TRBV7-6	TRBJ1-3	TGTGCCAGCAGTCTTAAAGGGGTGCCCTCTGGAAACACCATATATTTT	CASSLKGVPSGNTIYF
-	-	TRBV9	TRBJ1-1	TGTGCCAGCAGCGTAGCTGGGGAGGCTGAAGCTTTCTTT	CASSVAGEAEAFF
-	-	TRBV28	TRBJ2-2	TGTGCCAGCAGCGGAGCGCCTCGGGACGGGGAGCTGTTTTTT	CASSGAPRDGELFF
-	few	TRBV28	TRBJ2-2	TGTGCCAGCAGTTTCCGGAGAAACACCGGGGAGCTGTTTTTT	CASSFRRNTGELFF
TRBD2	-	TRBV10-3	TRBJ2-7	TGTGCCATCAGGACTAGCGGGAGTCAGGCCTACGAGCAGTACTTC	CAIRTSGSQAYEQYF
-	once	TRBV30	TRBJ1-1	TGTGCCTGGAGTGTACCAGGGATGAACACTGAAGCTTTCTTT	CAWSVPGMNTEAFF
-	once	TRBV28	TRBJ1-5	TGTGCCAGCAGTACTGACAGACGCAATCAGCCCCAGCATTTT	CASSTDRRNQPQHF
TRBD2	-	TRBV28	TRBJ2-7	TGTGCCAGCAGTTCTCACTTAGCGGGGGGGAACTACGAGCAGTACTTC	CASSSHLAGGNYEQYF
TRBD1	-	TRBV20-1	TRBJ1-1	TGCAGTGTTGACAGGGGCACTGAAGCTTTCTTT	CSVDRGTEAFF
TRBD2	-	TRBV30	TRBJ2-5	TGTGCCTGGAGTGGTAGACTAGCGGGGGGGCCTAGGGAGACCCAGTACTTC	CAWSGRLAGGPRETQYF
-	-	TRBV7-2	TRBJ2-5	TGTGCCAGCAGTTACGCCCCAGTCCAAGAGACCCAGTACTTC	CASSYAPVQETQYF
TRBD1	-	TRBV5-4	TRBJ2-2	TGTGCCAGCAGCCTGGACAGGGTAGGGACCGGGGAGCTGTTTTTT	CASSLDRVGTGELFF
TRBD1	few	TRBV6-6	TRBJ2-1	TGTGCCAGCAGCGACCGGGGACAGCGGAATGAGCAGTTCTTC	CASSDRGQRNEQFF
TRBD1	-	TRBV7-7	TRBJ1-1	TGTGCTAGCAGCAAGGACAGGGCCACTGAAGCTTTCTTT	CASSKDRATEAFF
-	-	TRBV10-3	TRBJ2-3	TGTGCCATCAAGGGGTGGGGGGATGGCACAGATACGCAGTATTTT	CAIKGWGDGTDTQYF
-	-	TRBV11-1	TRBJ1-4	TGTGCCAGCAGCTTATCCGCGGACACCCTTAATGAAAAACTGTTTTTT	CASSLSADTLNEKLFF
TRBD1	-	TRBV6-5	TRBJ2-7	TGTGCCAGCATTCCGGGACAGGGAAAATACGAGCAGTACTTC	CASIPGQGKYEQYF
-	-	TRBV7-9	TRBJ2-1	TGTGCCAGCAGCTTATTCTCAGGCAATGAGCAGTTCTTC	CASSLFSGNEQFF
TRBD2	-	TRBV27	TRBJ2-7	TGTGCCAGCACCCCCCCGCCCCAGTCGTCTAGCGGGGGACACCTATACGAGCAGTACTTC	CASTPPPQSSSGGHLYEQYF